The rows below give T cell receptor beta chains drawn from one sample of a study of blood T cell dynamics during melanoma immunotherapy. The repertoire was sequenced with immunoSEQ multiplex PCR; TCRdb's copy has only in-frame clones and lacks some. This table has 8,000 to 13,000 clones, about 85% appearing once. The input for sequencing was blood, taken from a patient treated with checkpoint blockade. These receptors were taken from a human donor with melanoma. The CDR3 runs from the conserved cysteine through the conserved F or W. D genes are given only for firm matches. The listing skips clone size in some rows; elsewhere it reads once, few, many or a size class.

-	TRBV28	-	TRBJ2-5	TGTGCCAGCAGTTTTGGGGAGACCCAGTACTTC	CASSFGETQYF
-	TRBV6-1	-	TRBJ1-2	TGTGCCAGCATTTTAGCAGTGCCCTCGAACTATGGCTACACCTTC	CASILAVPSNYGYTF
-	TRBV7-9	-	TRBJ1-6	TGTGCCAGCAGCTTAGCGATATCGGGACCGAGTAATTCACCCCTCCACTTT	CASSLAISGPSNSPLHF
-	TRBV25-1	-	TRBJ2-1	TGTGCCAGCAGTGAAAGGGAGTATGGTGAGCAGTTCTTC	CASSEREYGEQFF
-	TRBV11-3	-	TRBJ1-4	TGTGCCAGCAGCTTAGAGGGACGGGAAAAACTGTTTTTT	CASSLEGREKLFF
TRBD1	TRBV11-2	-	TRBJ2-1	TGTGCCAGCAGCCAGGGACAGCTGAGCAATGAGCAGTTCTTC	CASSQGQLSNEQFF
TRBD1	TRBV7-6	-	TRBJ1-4	TGTGCCAGCAGCCCCGGAAGACAGGGCCGTAATGAAAAACTGTTTTTT	CASSPGRQGRNEKLFF
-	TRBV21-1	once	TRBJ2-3	TGTGCCAGCAGCAAAGACAGGGCAGATACGCAGTATTTT	CASSKDRADTQYF
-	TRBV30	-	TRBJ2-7	TGTGCCTGGAGTGTACGTGTGGGCCCGGGGCAGTACTTC	CAWSVRVGPGQYF
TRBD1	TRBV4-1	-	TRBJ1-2	TGCGCCAGCAGCCAACAGACGGGACAGGGGAATGGCTACACCTTC	CASSQQTGQGNGYTF
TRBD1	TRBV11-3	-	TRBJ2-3	TGTGCCAGCAGCCCTCGAATAGGACAGGGGGCCTCAGATACGCAGTATTTT	CASSPRIGQGASDTQYF
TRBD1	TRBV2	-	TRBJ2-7	TGTGCCAGCAGTGAGGGACAGGGGGCGAATGTGGATCCCTACGAGCAGTACTTC	CASSEGQGANVDPYEQYF
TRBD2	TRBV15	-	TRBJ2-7	TGTGCCACCAGCAGAGCTATAGGTGCGGGAGCCTACGAGCAGTACTTC	CATSRAIGAGAYEQYF
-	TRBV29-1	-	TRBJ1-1	TGCAGCGTTGAGGCAGGGATGAACACTGAAGCTTTCTTT	CSVEAGMNTEAFF
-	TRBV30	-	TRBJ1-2	TGTGCCTGGAGTGTACGAGTCTATGGCTACACCTTC	CAWSVRVYGYTF
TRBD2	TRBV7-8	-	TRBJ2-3	TGTGCCAGCAGCTTACCCGGCGGGGGGGCCGTACGAACGCAGTATTTT	CASSLPGGGAVRTQYF
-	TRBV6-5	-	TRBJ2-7	TGTGCCAGCAGTTACTCGTCTAGCGACGAGCAGTACTTC	CASSYSSSDEQYF
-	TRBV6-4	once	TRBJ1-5	TGTGCCAGCTCCTTACTAGCAGGTCAGCCCCAGCATTTT	CASSLLAGQPQHF
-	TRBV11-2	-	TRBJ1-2	TGTGCCAGCAGCTTAGACCCAGGGAGCGCCTATGGCTACACCTTC	CASSLDPGSAYGYTF
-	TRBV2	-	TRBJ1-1	TGTGCCAGCAGTGACTCCAGGGGAGCTGAAGCTTTCTTT	CASSDSRGAEAFF
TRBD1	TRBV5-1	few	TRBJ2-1	TGCGCCAGCAGCGCCTGGGACAGGGGGGTCGATGAGCAGTTCTTC	CASSAWDRGVDEQFF
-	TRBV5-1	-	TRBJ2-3	TGCGCCAGCAGCGAAGGGATGACAGATACGCAGTATTTT	CASSEGMTDTQYF
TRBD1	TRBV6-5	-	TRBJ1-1	TGTGCCAGCAAAGGGGGAGCAGGGGGATCTTCTGAAGCTTTCTTT	CASKGGAGGSSEAFF
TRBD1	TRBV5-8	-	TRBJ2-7	TGTGCCAGCAGCACCTATTGGCGGCCTAGAGACAGGGGAGCGCGCGAGCAGTACTTC	CASSTYWRPRDRGAREQYF
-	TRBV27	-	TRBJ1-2	TGTGCCAGCAGTTTCGGGACGGCGGGAGGCTACACCTTC	CASSFGTAGGYTF
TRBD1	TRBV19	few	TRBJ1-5	TGTGCCAGTAGTATCAGGGGGCTTAAGGATAGCAATCAGCCCCAGCATTTT	CASSIRGLKDSNQPQHF
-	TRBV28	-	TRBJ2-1	TGTGCCAGCAGTTCTGGGCAGGACCCCCGGAAGCAGTTCTTC	CASSSGQDPRKQFF
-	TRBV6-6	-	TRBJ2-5	TGTGCCAGCAGCGATTTGAGGGGGGGAGAGACCCAGTACTTC	CASSDLRGGETQYF